This T cell receptor beta chain was profiled in a study of response to subunit inactivated influenza vaccine. Study observations and caveats: Every seasonal influenza vaccination brings in few new T cells, the authors suggested.

Concerning this clonotype: Its cognate antigen is unknown.

CDR1 and CDR2 from the germline V gene are MDHEN and SYDVKM. CDR3 length equals 15 residues. V shed 4 bases, J shed 4 bases, and the junction held 5 bases outside the gene matches. TCRdb used MiXCR to reprocess the RT-PCR reads, holding one entry per CDR3 protein. The data contain approximately 700,000 distinct CDR3 sequences, about 14% of them seen just once; the ten biggest clones take up approximately 6.5%. The source of this sequence is a man aged 45 to 65 who received an inactivated influenza vaccine. The J gene is TRBJ2-1, the V gene TRBV28, with 9 nucleotides matching TRBD2. This specimen was PBMCs from blood, taken 14 days before vaccination. The CDR3 loop reads CASSYFLAGYNEQFF. DNA of the CDR3: TGTGCCAGCAGTTATTTTCTAGCGGGATACAATGAGCAGTTCTTC.